What follows are 32 T cell receptor beta chains derived from one specimen sequenced in a study of CD8 T cell repertoires and HIV-1 epitope variants. The protocol was immunoSEQ multiplex PCR, while the TCRdb copy is restricted to in-frame clones and leaves out a portion. The sample has 90,000 or so clones, roughly 81% seen once. Sample: uncultured baseline CD8+ T cells from peripheral blood mononuclear cells (PBMCs). The receptors come from a male donor with HIV.

This clone was seen a handful of times. The V gene is TRBV5-6, the J gene TRBJ2-5, with a possible D match to TRBD2 (6 bases). CDR1 is SGHDT and CDR2 is YYEEEE in the germline V gene. V was shortened by 2 bases and J by 4 bases, with 12 bases between the two germline ends. The CDR3 is 14 amino acids. The CDR3 DNA follows: TGTGCCAGCAGCTTTCAGGGAGGTGGAGAGACCCAGTACTTC. As protein: CASSFQGGGETQYF.

This clone was seen only once. V is TRBV7-9 and J is TRBJ2-3; no reliable D call. Germline V gene sequence: CDR1 SEHNR, CDR2 FQNEAQ (reference sequence). This CDR3 contains 14 residues. Trimming shortened V by 3 bases and J by 4 bases, and 11 bases separated the two germline ends. The CDR3 sequence is CASSLSREADTQYF. Written as DNA, the CDR3 is TGTGCCAGCAGCTTGTCTAGGGAAGCAGATACGCAGTATTTT.

The chain combines TRBV6-5 with TRBJ2-7; D might be TRBD1 (5 bases). Germline CDR1 and CDR2: MNHEY and SVGAGI. The V end lost 6 bases, the J end lost 1 base, and 13 bases lay between the germline ends. CDR3 length: 14 residues. CDR3 sequence reads: CASRLTDSSYEQYF. CDR3 DNA: TGTGCCAGCAGGCTGACAGATTCATCCTACGAGCAGTACTTC.

The genes are TRBV5-4 and TRBJ1-6, with 7 bases matching TRBD1. Germline V gene sequence: CDR1 SGHNT, CDR2 YYREEE (reference sequence). V shed 4 bases, J shed 4 bases, and the junction held 2 bases outside the gene matches. This CDR3 has 14 amino acids. Here the CDR3 DNA reads TGTGCCAGCAGCCTGGGACAGTATAATTCACCCCTCCACTTT. Amino acids: CASSLGQYNSPLHF.

The chain joins TRBV15 to TRBJ2-5; tentatively, D is TRBD1 (6 bases). The CDR3 covers 14 residues. Per germline, CDR1 LNHNV and CDR2 YYDKDF (reference sequence). V was shortened by 3 bases and J by 5 bases, with 13 bases between the two germline ends. The CDR3 DNA reads TGTGCCACCAGCAGCGGACAGCCTGGGGAGACCCAGTACTTC. It specifies CATSSGQPGETQYF. Supplemented by reference TRBV15 and TRBJ2-5, the full variable domain reads DAMVIQNPRYQVTQFGKPVTLSCSQTLNHNVMYWYQQKSSQAPKLLFHYYDKDFNNEADTPDNFQSRRPNTSFCFLDIRSPGLGDTAMYLCATSSGQPGETQYFGPGTRLLVL.

The rearrangement uses TRBV7-2 and TRBJ2-3, with TRBD1 matching over 9 bases. The CDR3 runs to 15 residues. V gave up 1 base and J gave up 4 bases; unmatched junction bases: 3. Germline CDR1 is SGHTA and CDR2 is FQGNSA. CDR3 nucleotides: TGTGCCAGCAGCTTAGACAGGGGGCTGTCAGATACGCAGTATTTT. Amino acids: CASSLDRGLSDTQYF. The full variable domain, rest sourced from reference TRBV7-2 and TRBJ2-3, is GAGVSQSPSNKVTEKGKDVELRCDPISGHTALYWYRQSLGQGLEFLIYFQGNSAPDKSGLPSDRFSAERTGGSVSTLTIQRTQQEDSAVYLCASSLDRGLSDTQYFGPGTRLTVL.

This chain uses TRBV11-2 with TRBJ1-5; perhaps TRBD1 as D (6 bases). Germline loops: CDR1 SGHAT, CDR2 FQNNGV. The CDR3 length is 14 residues. The V gene lost 0 bases and the J gene lost 7 bases, with 10 bases spanning the gap. CDR3 loop: CASSLDRGGQPQHF. CDR3 DNA sequence: TGTGCCAGCAGCTTAGACAGGGGCGGACAGCCCCAGCATTTT.

The rearrangement uses TRBV5-1 and TRBJ1-2, with 9 positions matching TRBD1. The CDR3 is 16 residues long. Germline V gene lookup returns CDR1 SGHRS and CDR2 YFSETQ. V gave up 0 bases and J gave up 8 bases; unmatched junction bases: 11. The DNA for the CDR3 is TGCGCCAGCAGCTTGGGGCCGGGACAGGGCTTCGCCGGCTACACCTTC. Encoded protein: CASSLGPGQGFAGYTF. The full variable domain, with the rest looked up from reference TRBV5-1 and TRBJ1-2, is KAGVTQTPRYLIKTRGQQVTLSCSPISGHRSVSWYQQTPGQGLQFLFEYFSETQRNKGNFPGRFSGRQFSNSRSEMNVSTLELGDSALYLCASSLGPGQGFAGYTFGSGTRLTVV.

The V call is TRBV7-7, the J call TRBJ1-5; D is ambiguous. Germline V gene sequence: CDR1 SSHAT, CDR2 FNYEAQ (reference sequence). The V end lost 5 bases, the J end lost 0 bases, and 11 bases lay between the germline ends. This CDR3 spans 15 amino acids. DNA for the CDR3: TGTGCCAGCAGCCCGAGACAATTTAGCAATCAGCCCCAGCATTTT. Translating it yields CASSPRQFSNQPQHF.

CDR3 nucleotides: TGTGCCAGCAGTGAACTGATGGGACTAGCGACAGATACGCAGTATTTT. Its translation: CASSELMGLATDTQYF. The chain couples TRBV2 to TRBJ2-3, with TRBD2 matching 10 bases. This CDR3 has 16 residues. Germline CDR1 reads SNHLY; CDR2 reads FYNNEI. The trim removed 2 bases at V and 3 bases at J, leaving 5 bases unmatched.

CDR3: CASSLLLGQGTGNTIYF. CDR3 sequence (DNA): TGTGCCAGCAGCCTACTCCTGGGACAGGGGACTGGAAACACCATATATTTT. The chain employs TRBV28 and TRBJ1-3, with 10 nucleotides matching TRBD1. This CDR3 has 17 residues. Germline assignment: CDR1 MDHEN and CDR2 SYDVKM. Germline trimming cut 6 bases from V and 2 bases from J; bases unmatched to any gene: 10.

The chain carries TRBV5-1 and TRBJ1-1; D unclear. The germline V gene has CDR1 SGHRS and CDR2 YFSETQ. V was cut by 6 bases and J by 4 bases, with 22 bases left in between. This CDR3 has 16 amino acids. CDR3: CASNSGEIGPRTEAFF. The CDR3 nucleotides read TGCGCCAGCAACAGCGGGGAGATTGGACCTCGCACTGAAGCTTTCTTT.

V gene TRBV29-1 combines with J gene TRBJ2-5, with 9 bases matching TRBD1. V lost 7 bases to trimming and J lost 2 bases; unmatched junction nucleotides: 5. This CDR3 has 13 amino acids. Per the germline V gene, CDR1 is SQVTM and CDR2 is ANQGSEA. The CDR3 nucleotides read TGCAGCGCAAAGACAGGGGGACAAGAGACCCAGTACTTC. Translating it yields CSAKTGGQETQYF.

This rearrangement joins TRBV25-1 to TRBJ2-5; the match to TRBD1 covers 7 bases. Germline values: CDR1 MGHDK, CDR2 SYGVNS. V was clipped by 2 bases and J by 5 bases; unmatched bases: 11. CDR3 length equals 16 residues. CDR3 sequence: CASSEGAGGIAETQYF. CDR3 bases: TGTGCCAGCAGTGAAGGGGCAGGGGGTATTGCGGAGACCCAGTACTTC.

The rearrangement links TRBV7-8 to TRBJ2-5; 10 bases agree with TRBD1. With 5 bases clipped from V and 4 bases from J, the junction kept 4 bases outside the gene matches. Per the germline V gene, CDR1 is SGHVS and CDR2 is FQNEAQ. The CDR3 totals 14 residues. CDR3 in DNA: TGTGCCAGCAGCCCGCGGGACAGGGGAGAGACCCAGTACTTC. Translated, it gives CASSPRDRGETQYF.

This sequence joins TRBV21-1 and TRBJ1-4. TRBV21-1 is described as a pseudogene. The CDR3 sequence is 15 residues long. The CDR3 reads CASSPWGATNEKLFF. CDR3 nucleotides: TGTGCCAGCAGCCCTTGGGGTGCAACTAATGAAAAACTGTTTTTT.

This clone has only a few counts. The V call is TRBV27, the J call TRBJ1-1; 9 nucleotides agree with TRBD1. Germline CDR1 reads MNHEY; CDR2 reads SMNVEV (reference sequence). The ends lost 8 bases at V and 5 bases at J; junction bases unmatched: 12. The CDR3 has 15 residues. DNA for the CDR3: TGTGCCAGCGGAAAAGGACAGGGGCTGGGGACTGAAGCTTTCTTT. This encodes CASGKGQGLGTEAFF.

At least ten counts were recorded for this clone. This chain links TRBV28 with TRBJ2-7, with D maybe TRBD2 (5 bases). The CDR3 extends over 12 amino acids. V gave up 6 bases and J gave up 2 bases, with 8 bases separating them. Germline-derived CDR1 and CDR2 are MDHEN and SYDVKM. In DNA form, the CDR3 reads TGTGCCAGCAGAGGGAGTCCCTACGAGCAGTACTTC. Amino acids: CASRGSPYEQYF.

The rearrangement joins TRBV30 to TRBJ1-2; D is undetermined. Trimming took 0 bases from V and 4 from J, leaving 9 bases between them. The CDR3 is 13 residues long. CDR1 GTSNPN and CDR2 SVGIG come from the germline V gene (reference sequence). CDR3 nucleotides: TGTGCCTGGAGTGTCAGCCGGACCTATGGCTACACCTTC. This sequence encodes CAWSVSRTYGYTF.

V gene TRBV27 combines with J gene TRBJ1-2; D perhaps matches TRBD1 (6 bases). This CDR3 is 13 amino acids long. Looked up from germline, CDR1 is MNHEY and CDR2 is SMNVEV (reference sequence). The V end lost 5 bases, the J end lost 4 bases, and 11 bases lay between the germline ends. CDR3 in amino acids: CASSREGGYGYTF. In DNA form, the CDR3 reads TGTGCCAGCAGTCGCGAGGGGGGCTATGGCTACACCTTC.

The chain uses TRBV18 and TRBJ1-2; weak D call: TRBD1 (6 bases). This CDR3 is built from 15 residues. Deletions cut 3 bases from V and 3 bases from J, with 14 bases between. Germline CDR1 KGHSH, CDR2 LQKENI. The CDR3 nucleotides read TGTGCCAGCTCACCCACAGGGAGCTCTGACTATGGCTACACCTTC. Protein: CASSPTGSSDYGYTF.

This clone came up a few times. This sequence joins TRBV2 and TRBJ1-6; D not resolved. This CDR3 comprises 12 residues. The V gene lost 1 base and the J gene lost 5 bases, with 0 bases spanning the gap. Germline-derived CDR1 and CDR2 are SNHLY and FYNNEI. The CDR3 nucleotides read TGTGCCAGCAGTGAAGATAATTCACCCCTCCACTTT. Protein sequence: CASSEDNSPLHF. The full variable domain, with the rest looked up from reference TRBV2 and TRBJ1-6, is EPEVTQTPSHQVTQMGQEVILRCVPISNHLYFYWYRQILGQKVEFLVSFYNNEISEKSEIFDDQFSVERPDGSNFTLKIRSTKLEDSAMYFCASSEDNSPLHFGNGTRLTVT.

The J gene is TRBJ1-2, the V gene TRBV6-5; D perhaps matches TRBD1 (5 bases). Looked up from germline, CDR1 is MNHEY and CDR2 is SVGAGI. This CDR3 comprises 16 residues. V lost 0 bases and J lost 2, with 13 bases in between. The CDR3 nucleotides read TGTGCCAGCAGTTACTCGATCGACAGAATAAACTATGGCTACACCTTC. Amino acids: CASSYSIDRINYGYTF.

The V and J genes are TRBV5-5 and TRBJ2-7; D is unclear. CDR1 SGHKS and CDR2 YYEKEE come from the germline V gene (reference sequence). Trimming removed 1 base at V and 4 bases at J, with 6 bases between. The CDR3 length is 12 residues. CDR3 loop: CASSLSIYEQYF. The CDR3 nucleotides read TGTGCCAGCAGCTTGAGCATATACGAGCAGTACTTC.

The chain carries TRBV30 and TRBJ1-1; TRBD1 matches 8 bases. Germline assignment: CDR1 GTSNPN and CDR2 SVGIG (reference sequence). V lost 2 bases, J lost 2 bases, and 4 bases stayed unmatched. The CDR3 totals 14 residues. Here the CDR3 reads CAWSFGQGNTEAFF. CDR3 sequence (DNA): TGTGCCTGGAGTTTCGGACAGGGAAACACTGAAGCTTTCTTT. Full variable domain (remainder filled in from reference TRBV30 and TRBJ1-1): SQTIHQWPATLVQPVGSPLSLECTVEGTSNPNLYWYRQAAGRGLQLLFYSVGIGQISSEVPQNLSASRPQDRQFILSSKKLLLSDSGFYLCAWSFGQGNTEAFFGQGTRLTVV.

DNA of the CDR3: TGTGCCAGCTCACCACCGATTGGGGACAATGAGCAGTTCTTC. Amino acid sequence: CASSPPIGDNEQFF. The V and J genes are TRBV18 and TRBJ2-1; D remains unclear. V was trimmed by 0 bases and J by 5 bases, leaving 8 bases between them. From germline, CDR1 is KGHSH and CDR2 LQKENI. CDR3 size: 14 residues.

In its sample, this clone is medium-sized (0.01 to 0.1%). The J gene is TRBJ1-5, the V gene TRBV9, with no clear D. There are 13 residues in the CDR3. The V gene lost 0 bases and the J gene lost 5 bases, with 6 bases spanning the gap. Germline V gene data show CDR1 as SGDLS and CDR2 as YYNGEE. CDR3 sequence (DNA): TGTGCCAGCAGCGTAGAGGGAGATCAGCCCCAGCATTTT. This translates into CASSVEGDQPQHF.

The chain has TRBV4-3 and TRBJ2-3; D is possibly TRBD2 (7 bases). The CDR3 is made up of 16 amino acids. V lost 0 bases, J lost 3 bases, and 13 bases lay in between. From germline, CDR1 is LGHNA and CDR2 YSLEER. This CDR3 is CASSQDLGGQTDTQYF. CDR3 nucleotides: TGCGCCAGCAGCCAAGATTTGGGGGGGCAGACAGATACGCAGTATTTT.

V gene TRBV5-1 combines with J gene TRBJ2-1; 7 nucleotides agree with TRBD2. Germline lookup yields CDR1 SGHRS and CDR2 YFSETQ. V gave up 4 bases and J gave up 3 bases; unmatched junction bases: 4. The CDR3 covers 14 residues. Here the CDR3 DNA reads TGCGCCAGCAGCGTGAGCGGGAACTACAATGAGCAGTTCTTC. It encodes CASSVSGNYNEQFF.

The chain is built from TRBV4-1 and TRBJ2-1; perhaps TRBD2 as D (6 bases). CDR3 length: 16 residues. V was cut by 0 bases and J by 4 bases, with 13 bases left in between. In germline, CDR1 is MGHRA, CDR2 YSYEKL. CDR3 DNA sequence: TGCGCCAGCAGCCAAGAAGGGCTAGCGACTTACAATGAGCAGTTCTTC. Its translation is CASSQEGLATYNEQFF.

V usage is TRBV7-4 and J usage is TRBJ2-7, with 7 bases lining up with TRBD1. Germline V lookup: CDR1 SGHVT, CDR2 SQSDAQ. CDR3 length: 13 residues. The V and J ends lost 9 bases and 5 bases, in that order; junction bases with no gene match: 10. CDR3 residues: CARGRQGMHEQYF. Written as DNA, the CDR3 is TGTGCCAGGGGGCGACAGGGTATGCACGAGCAGTACTTC.

This clone was seen only a few times. This sequence joins TRBV27 and TRBJ2-7, with D maybe TRBD2 (5 bases). Germline V gene sequence: CDR1 MNHEY, CDR2 SMNVEV (reference sequence). V lost 5 bases and J lost 7, with 15 bases in between. This CDR3 contains 13 residues. The DNA of the CDR3 is TGTGCCAGCAGTATGGGGAGCGTGTGGGAGCAGTACTTC. This translates into CASSMGSVWEQYF.